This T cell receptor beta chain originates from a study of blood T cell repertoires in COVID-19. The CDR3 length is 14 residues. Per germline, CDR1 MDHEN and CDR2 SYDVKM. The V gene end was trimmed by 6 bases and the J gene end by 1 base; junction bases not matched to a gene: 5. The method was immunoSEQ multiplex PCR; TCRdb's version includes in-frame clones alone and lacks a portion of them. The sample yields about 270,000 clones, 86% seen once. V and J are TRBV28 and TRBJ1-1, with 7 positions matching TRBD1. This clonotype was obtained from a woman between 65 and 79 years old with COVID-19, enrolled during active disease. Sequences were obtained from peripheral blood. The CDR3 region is CASRLQGWNTEAFF. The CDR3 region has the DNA TGTGCCAGCAGGCTACAGGGGTGGAACACTGAAGCTTTCTTT. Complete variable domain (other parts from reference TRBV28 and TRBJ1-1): DVKVTQSSRYLVKRTGEKVFLECVQDMDHENMFWYRQDPGLGLRLIYFSYDVKMKEKGDIPEGYSVSREKKERFSLILESASTNQTSMYLCASRLQGWNTEAFFGQGTRLTVV.